The T cell receptor beta chain described here comes from a study of T cells after yellow fever vaccination. CDR1 and CDR2 (germline): SGHAT, FQNNGV. With V trimmed by 1 base and J by 2 bases, 9 bases remained unmatched. The CDR3 runs 19 residues. This clonotype showed up just a few times. TCRdb reanalysed the 5' RACE reads using MiXCR and keeps one entry per CDR3 protein. The repertoire holds some 160,000 distinct CDR3 sequences, approximately 9.7% seen once, with 35% to 40% in the top ten. The sequences come from CD8+ T cells sorted from PBMCs, collected 45 days after the yellow fever booster vaccination. V is TRBV11-2 and J is TRBJ2-2; 11 nucleotides line up with TRBD2. The receptor comes from a man between 18 and 29 years old who received the YFV17D yellow fever vaccine. CDR3 bases: TGTGCCAGCAGCTTAGCGCAAACTAGCGGGAGAATAAACACCGGGGAGCTGTTTTTT. It codes for CASSLAQTSGRINTGELFF.